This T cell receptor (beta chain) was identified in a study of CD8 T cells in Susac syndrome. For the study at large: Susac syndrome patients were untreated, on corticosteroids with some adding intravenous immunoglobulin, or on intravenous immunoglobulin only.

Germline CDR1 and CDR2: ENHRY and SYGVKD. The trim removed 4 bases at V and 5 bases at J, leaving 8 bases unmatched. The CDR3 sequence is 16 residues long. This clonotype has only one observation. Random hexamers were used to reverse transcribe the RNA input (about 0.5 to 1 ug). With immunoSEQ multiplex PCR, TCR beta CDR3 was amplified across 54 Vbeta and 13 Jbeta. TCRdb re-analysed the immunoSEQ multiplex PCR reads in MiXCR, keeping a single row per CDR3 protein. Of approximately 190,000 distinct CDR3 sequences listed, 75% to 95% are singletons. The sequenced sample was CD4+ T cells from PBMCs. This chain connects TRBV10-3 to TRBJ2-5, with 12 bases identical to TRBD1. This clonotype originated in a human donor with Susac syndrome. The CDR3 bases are TGTGCCATCAGTGGACCGGGACAGGGGGCGGGCGAGACCCAGTACTTC. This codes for CAISGPGQGAGETQYF.